The clone carrying this T cell receptor beta chain was counted only a few times. Its antigen is as yet unknown. Only in-frame clones appear in the TCRdb table, and some are missing; sequencing was by immunoSEQ multiplex PCR. The table lists around 190,000 clones, roughly 86% of them singletons. The donors formed part of the roughly 120-subject validation cohort, distinct from the approximately 670-subject first cohort. The source of the sample is a study of cytomegalovirus exposure and HLA in healthy donors. The V gene's germline CDR1 is SGHDT and CDR2 YYEEEE. CDR3 length: 16 amino acids. Trimming cost V 3 bases and J 2 bases; bases outside gene matches: 6. Regarding the study as a whole: The tendency of first-cohort TCR clusters to co-occur in the 120 or so validation repertoires was identified by a subsequent analysis. Confirmation was obtained in vitro that a few CMV-associated chains are specific for CMV antigens.

Sequenced material: PBMCs. The V gene is TRBV5-6, the J gene TRBJ2-1, with 9 bases aligning to TRBD2. The receptor's source is a woman between 18 and 29 years old in good health and CMV-seronegative. This CDR3 is CASSSIRLAAYNEQFF. CDR3 coding DNA: TGTGCCAGCAGCTCCATCCGACTAGCGGCCTACAATGAGCAGTTCTTC. Variable domain in full (rest from reference TRBV5-6 and TRBJ2-1): DAGVTQSPTHLIKTRGQQVTLRCSPKSGHDTVSWYQQALGQGPQFIFQYYEEEERQRGNFPDRFSGHQFPNYSSELNVNALLLGDSALYLCASSSIRLAAYNEQFFGPGTRLTVL.